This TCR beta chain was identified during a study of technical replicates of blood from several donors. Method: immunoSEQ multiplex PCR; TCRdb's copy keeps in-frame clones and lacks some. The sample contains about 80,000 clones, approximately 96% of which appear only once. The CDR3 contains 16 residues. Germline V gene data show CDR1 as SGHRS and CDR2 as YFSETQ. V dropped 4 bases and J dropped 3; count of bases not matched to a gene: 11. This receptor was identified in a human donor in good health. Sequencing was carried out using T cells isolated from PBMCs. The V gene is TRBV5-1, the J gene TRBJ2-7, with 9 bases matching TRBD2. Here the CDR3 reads CASSPGRTSVGYEQYF. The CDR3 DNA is TGCGCCAGCAGCCCAGGCCGGACTAGCGTCGGCTACGAGCAGTACTTC. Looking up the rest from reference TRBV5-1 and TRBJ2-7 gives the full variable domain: KAGVTQTPRYLIKTRGQQVTLSCSPISGHRSVSWYQQTPGQGLQFLFEYFSETQRNKGNFPGRFSGRQFSNSRSEMNVSTLELGDSALYLCASSPGRTSVGYEQYFGPGTRLTVT.